The clone carrying this TCR beta chain was recorded only once. As yet, its antigen is unknown. The authors reverse transcribed all of the isolated RNA, so sequencing captured expressed TCRB transcripts. Sequenced naive, central memory and regulatory T cell samples produced an average of approximately 3.8 million reads. TCRdb's copy holds only in-frame clones and misses some; the assay was immunoSEQ multiplex PCR. The profile shows approximately 270,000 clones, 13% to 15% of them singletons. This CDR3 comprises 14 residues. V dropped 3 bases and J dropped 11 bases, with 19 bases sitting between them. Per the germline V gene, CDR1 is SGHTA and CDR2 is FQGNSA. The sample comes from a study of beta chain features in type 1 diabetes. Background on the study: Examined across all samples were about 110 million sorted cells.

Cell sorting via CD45RO/CCR7/CD25/CD127/CD95/CD27 was performed to obtain CD4+ naive, central memory, regulatory and stem cell-like memory cells. The study's findings and limits: In these data, an HLA type influence on TCRB rearrangement remained unresolved. Shorter TCRB CDR3s, moderately but significantly so, marked every one of the four CD4+ subsets in Type 1 diabetes patients.

The clonotype was recovered from a man aged 25-40 years with type 1 diabetes. The chain carries TRBV7-2 and TRBJ1-1; D is perhaps TRBD1 (5 bases). The sample taken for sequencing was naive CD4+ T cells from blood. The CDR3 DNA follows: TGTGCCAGCAGCTTGGGGGGACCCCGGGGATGGGCTTTCTTT. This translates into CASSLGGPRGWAFF.